This is a list of T cell receptor beta chains from one sample in a study of blood T cells in healthy people across ages. TCRdb itself ran the 5' RACE reads through MiXCR, one entry per CDR3 protein. The data contain 600,000 or so distinct CDR3 sequences, 40% to 55% of them singletons. Sequenced: blood. These receptor sequences come from a man at least 80 years old in good health. Each CDR3 is given with its conserved first and last residue. The order of the fields is CDR3 length, J gene, V gene, CDR3 protein.

14,TRBJ2-1,TRBV20-1,CSGAAGGPKNEQFF
12,TRBJ1-2,TRBV5-1,CASSLDQVGYTF
19,TRBJ2-1,TRBV7-6,CASSLVPVGGANSYNEQFF
16,TRBJ2-1,TRBV6-2/TRBV6-3,CASSYTRAGDYNEQFF
14,TRBJ2-5,TRBV7-2,CASSLGSRPGTQYF
15,TRBJ2-7,TRBV7-2,CASSLGGGASYEQYF
15,TRBJ2-6,TRBV7-9,CSSSLEDSGANVLTF
13,TRBJ2-5,TRBV14,CASSQVAVGTQYF
14,TRBJ1-2,TRBV6-5,CASSYGTGYGGYTF
15,TRBJ1-1,TRBV6-5,CASAYLRSSTREAFF
12,TRBJ1-2,TRBV29-1,CSASGQGGGYTF
16,TRBJ2-5,TRBV7-9,CASSFPFWGSQETQYF
13,TRBJ1-5,TRBV29-1,CSVGGPRGQPQHF
13,TRBJ2-7,TRBV20-1,CSARPTSGREQYF
16,.,TRBV27,CASSPPRTSRQETQYF
17,TRBJ2-1,TRBV7-2,CASSFVSPAASYNEQFF
13,TRBJ1-2,TRBV28,CASNPQGRRGYTF
16,TRBJ2-7,TRBV7-2,CASSLGESRLAYEQYF
19,TRBJ2-1,TRBV11-2,CASSLAPGLAGVPYNEQFF
13,TRBJ2-1,TRBV7-2,CASSLDPSCEQFF
15,TRBJ2-5,TRBV11-2,CASSLIAGFQETQYF
15,TRBJ2-5,TRBV7-3,CASSLTGGAGETQYF
14,TRBJ2-5,TRBV20-1,CSARGGQLSETQYF
17,TRBJ2-3,TRBV4-3,CASSQDESGQRTDTQYF
14,TRBJ2-1,TRBV24-1,CATSQNRANNEQFF
17,TRBJ2-2,TRBV7-2,CASSLPIVGGLTGELFF
16,TRBJ2-1,TRBV5-1,CASSLIPRGSGNEQFF
12,.,TRBV20-1,CSALEMEETQYF
14,TRBJ2-3,TRBV9,CASTRGRAEDTQYF
16,TRBJ2-7,TRBV7-2,CASSFRTGGNRYEQYF
14,.,TRBV18,CASSPLGDSYEQYF
15,TRBJ2-1,TRBV20-1,CSAMYRRGLYNEQFF
16,TRBJ2-3,TRBV6-5,CASSYSTQGWEDTQYF
12,TRBJ2-1,TRBV29-1,CSVRRGSETQFF
12,TRBJ2-1,TRBV20-1,CSARDTRSEQFF
14,TRBJ2-5,TRBV10-3,CAISEGENGETQYF
12,TRBJ2-2,TRBV6-5,CASSYRPGELFF
12,TRBJ1-4,TRBV30,CAWRGLGEKLFF
17,TRBJ2-3,TRBV30,CAWSVRFGRGRTDTQYF
14,TRBJ1-1,TRBV29-1,CSVRVAEGITEAFF
11,TRBJ2-1,TRBV29-1,CSAQGYNEQFF
16,TRBJ2-7,TRBV4-2,CASSQEAGTASYEQYF
15,TRBJ1-2,TRBV7-2,CASSPTRQANYGYTF
12,TRBJ2-7,TRBV20-1,CSATSGNYEQYF
14,TRBJ1-2,TRBV11-2,CASSLGPRDYGYTF
12,TRBJ2-7,TRBV10-3,CVISAPEGEQYF
16,TRBJ2-3,TRBV6-6,CASSRVAGASTDTQYF
14,TRBJ2-5,TRBV6-6,CASSAPPQQETQYF
14,TRBJ2-7,TRBV28,CASSRHFTALEQYF
14,TRBJ2-5,TRBV6-1,CASSGLAPEETQYF
13,TRBJ2-7,TRBV20-1,CSALRDTTYEQYF
13,TRBJ2-1,TRBV11-2,CASSLNSDNEQFF
13,TRBJ2-3,TRBV6-1,CASRITPAGTQYF
16,TRBJ1-6,TRBV25-1,CASSVPGQGPGSPLHF
16,TRBJ2-1,TRBV7-2,CASSRPRASGGNEQFF
14,TRBJ2-7,TRBV6-2/TRBV6-3,CASSYSPRSYEQYF
15,TRBJ1-1,TRBV7-9,CASSLSQGRNTEAFF
11,TRBJ2-7,TRBV25-1,CASSRGVWQYF